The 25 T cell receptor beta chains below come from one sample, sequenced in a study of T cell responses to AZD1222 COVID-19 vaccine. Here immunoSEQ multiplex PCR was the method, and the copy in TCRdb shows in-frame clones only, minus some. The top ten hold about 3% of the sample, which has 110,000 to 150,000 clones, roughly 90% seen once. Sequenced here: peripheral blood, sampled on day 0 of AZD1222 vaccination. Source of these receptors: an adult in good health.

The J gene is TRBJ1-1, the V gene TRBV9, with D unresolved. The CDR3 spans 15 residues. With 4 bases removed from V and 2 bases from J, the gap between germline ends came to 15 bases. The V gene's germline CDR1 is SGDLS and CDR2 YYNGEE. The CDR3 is CASSTRDYRNTEAFF. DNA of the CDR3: TGTGCCAGCAGCACACGGGATTACCGAAACACTGAAGCTTTCTTT.

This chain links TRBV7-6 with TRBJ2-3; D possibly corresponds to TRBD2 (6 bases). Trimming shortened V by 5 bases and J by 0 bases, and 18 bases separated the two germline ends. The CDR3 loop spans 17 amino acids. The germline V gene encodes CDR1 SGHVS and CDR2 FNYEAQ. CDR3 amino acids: CASSIRVEGLSTDTQYF. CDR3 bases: TGTGCCAGCAGCATCCGCGTGGAGGGACTTAGCACAGATACGCAGTATTTT.

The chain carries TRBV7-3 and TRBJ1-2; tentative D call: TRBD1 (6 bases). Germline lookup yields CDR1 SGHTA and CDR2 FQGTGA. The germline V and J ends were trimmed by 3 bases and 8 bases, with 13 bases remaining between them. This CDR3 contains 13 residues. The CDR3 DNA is TGTGCCAGCAGCTTTCAACAGGGATCCGGCTACACCTTC. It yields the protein CASSFQQGSGYTF.

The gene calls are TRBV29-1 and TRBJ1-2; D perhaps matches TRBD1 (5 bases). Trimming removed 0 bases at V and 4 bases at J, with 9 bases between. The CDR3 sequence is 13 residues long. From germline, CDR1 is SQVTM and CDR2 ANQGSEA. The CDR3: CSVEEGGTYGYTF. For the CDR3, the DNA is TGCAGCGTTGAAGAAGGCGGGACCTATGGCTACACCTTC. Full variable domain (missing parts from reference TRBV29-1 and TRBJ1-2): SAVISQKPSRDICQRGTSLTIQCQVDSQVTMMFWYRQQPGQSLTLIATANQGSEATYESGFVIDKFPISRPNLTFSTLTVSNMSPEDSSIYLCSVEEGGTYGYTFGSGTRLTVV.

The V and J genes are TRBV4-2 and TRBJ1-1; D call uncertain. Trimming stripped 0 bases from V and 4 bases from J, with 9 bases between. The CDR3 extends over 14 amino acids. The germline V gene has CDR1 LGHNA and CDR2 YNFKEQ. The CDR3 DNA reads TGTGCCAGCAGCCAAGACGGCGGCCCCACTGAAGCTTTCTTT. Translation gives CASSQDGGPTEAFF.

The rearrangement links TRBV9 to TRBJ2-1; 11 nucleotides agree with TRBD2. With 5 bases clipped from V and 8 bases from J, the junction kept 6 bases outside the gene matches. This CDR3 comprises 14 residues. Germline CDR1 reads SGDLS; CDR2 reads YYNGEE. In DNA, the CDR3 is TGTGCCAGCAGGAGACTAGCGGGAACCGATGAGCAGTTCTTC. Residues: CASRRLAGTDEQFF.

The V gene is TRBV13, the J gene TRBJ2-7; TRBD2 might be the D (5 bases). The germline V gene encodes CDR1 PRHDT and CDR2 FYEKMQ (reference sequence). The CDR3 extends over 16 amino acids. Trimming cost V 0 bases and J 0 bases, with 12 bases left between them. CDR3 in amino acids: CASSLGPQRSSYEQYF. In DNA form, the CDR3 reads TGTGCCAGCAGCTTAGGCCCCCAGCGGAGCTCCTACGAGCAGTACTTC.

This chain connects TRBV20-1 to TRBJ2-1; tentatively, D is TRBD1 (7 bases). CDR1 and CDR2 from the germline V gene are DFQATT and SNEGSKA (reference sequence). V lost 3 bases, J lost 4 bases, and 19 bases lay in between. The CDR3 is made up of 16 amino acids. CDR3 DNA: TGCAGTGCTAGTTCACCAGGGGGGCGAATATACAATGAGCAGTTCTTC. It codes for CSASSPGGRIYNEQFF.

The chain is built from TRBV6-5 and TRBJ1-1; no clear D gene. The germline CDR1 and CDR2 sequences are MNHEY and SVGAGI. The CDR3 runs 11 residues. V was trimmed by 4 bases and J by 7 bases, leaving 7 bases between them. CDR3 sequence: CASSSALEAFF. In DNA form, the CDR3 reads TGTGCCAGCAGTTCTGCCCTTGAAGCTTTCTTT.

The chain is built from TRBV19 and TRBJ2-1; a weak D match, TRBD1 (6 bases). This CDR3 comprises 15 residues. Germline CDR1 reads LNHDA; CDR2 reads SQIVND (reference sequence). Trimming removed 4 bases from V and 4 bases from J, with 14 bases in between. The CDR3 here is CASSTRDNNYNEQFF. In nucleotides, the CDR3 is TGTGCCAGTAGTACCCGGGACAACAATTACAATGAGCAGTTCTTC.

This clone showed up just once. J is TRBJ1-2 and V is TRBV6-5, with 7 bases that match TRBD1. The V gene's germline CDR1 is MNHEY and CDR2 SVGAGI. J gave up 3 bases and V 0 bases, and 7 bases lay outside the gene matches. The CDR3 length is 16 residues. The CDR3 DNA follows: TGTGCCAGCAGTTACTCGATTTTAAGGGGGCACTATGGCTACACCTTC. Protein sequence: CASSYSILRGHYGYTF.

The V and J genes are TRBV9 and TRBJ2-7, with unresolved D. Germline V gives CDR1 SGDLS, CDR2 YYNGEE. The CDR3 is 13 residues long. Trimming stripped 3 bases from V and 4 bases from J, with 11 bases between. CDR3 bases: TGTGCCAGCAGCGAGACGGGTCGATACGAGCAGTACTTC. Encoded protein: CASSETGRYEQYF.

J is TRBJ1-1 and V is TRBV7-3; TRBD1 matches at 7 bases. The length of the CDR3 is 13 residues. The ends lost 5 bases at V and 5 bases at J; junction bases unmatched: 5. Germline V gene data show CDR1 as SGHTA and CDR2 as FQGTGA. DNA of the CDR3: TGTGCCAGCAGCAGCAACAGGGGAACTGAAGCTTTCTTT. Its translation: CASSSNRGTEAFF.

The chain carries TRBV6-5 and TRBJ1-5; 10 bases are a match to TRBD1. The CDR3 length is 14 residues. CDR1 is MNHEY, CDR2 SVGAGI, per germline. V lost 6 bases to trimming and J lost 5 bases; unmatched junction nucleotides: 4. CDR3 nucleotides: TGTGCCAGCAGCCGGGACAGGGGTTATCAGCCCCAGCATTTT. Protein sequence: CASSRDRGYQPQHF.

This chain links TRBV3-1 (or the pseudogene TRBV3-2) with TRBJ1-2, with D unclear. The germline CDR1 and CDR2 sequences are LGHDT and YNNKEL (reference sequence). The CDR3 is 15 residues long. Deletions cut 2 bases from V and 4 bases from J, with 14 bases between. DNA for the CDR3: TGTGCCAGCAGCCAACTCGCTCTCGCATCCTATGGCTACACCTTC. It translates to CASSQLALASYGYTF.

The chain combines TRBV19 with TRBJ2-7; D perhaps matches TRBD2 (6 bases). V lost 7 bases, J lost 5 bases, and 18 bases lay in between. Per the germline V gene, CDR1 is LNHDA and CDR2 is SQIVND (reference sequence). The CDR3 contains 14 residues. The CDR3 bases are TGTGCCAGTAACTCGGGACTGACAAACGACGAGCAGTACTTC. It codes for CASNSGLTNDEQYF.

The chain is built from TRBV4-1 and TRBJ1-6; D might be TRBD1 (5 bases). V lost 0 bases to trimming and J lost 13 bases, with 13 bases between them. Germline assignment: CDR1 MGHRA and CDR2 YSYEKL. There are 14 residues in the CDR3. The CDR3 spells CASSQEGVGGPLHF. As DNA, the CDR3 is TGCGCCAGCAGCCAAGAAGGGGTTGGGGGTCCCCTCCACTTT.

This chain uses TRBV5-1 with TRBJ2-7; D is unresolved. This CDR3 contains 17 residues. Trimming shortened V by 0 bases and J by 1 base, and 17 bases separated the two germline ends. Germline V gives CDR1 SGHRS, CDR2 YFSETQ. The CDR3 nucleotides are TGCGCCAGCAGCTTGGCCTCCCCGGGTTGGGGATCCTACGAGCAGTACTTC. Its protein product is CASSLASPGWGSYEQYF.

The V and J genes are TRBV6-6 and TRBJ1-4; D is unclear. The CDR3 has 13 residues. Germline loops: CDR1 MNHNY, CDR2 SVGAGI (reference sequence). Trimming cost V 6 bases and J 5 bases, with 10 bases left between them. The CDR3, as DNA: TGTGCCAGCAGCTATGCGGGAAATGAAAAACTGTTTTTT. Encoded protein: CASSYAGNEKLFF.

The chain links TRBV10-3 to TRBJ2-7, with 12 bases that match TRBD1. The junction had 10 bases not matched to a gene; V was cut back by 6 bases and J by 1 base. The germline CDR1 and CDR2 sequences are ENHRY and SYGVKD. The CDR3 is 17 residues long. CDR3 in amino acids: CAISGTGGSGGSYEQYF. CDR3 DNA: TGTGCCATCAGCGGGACAGGGGGCTCGGGGGGATCCTACGAGCAGTACTTC.

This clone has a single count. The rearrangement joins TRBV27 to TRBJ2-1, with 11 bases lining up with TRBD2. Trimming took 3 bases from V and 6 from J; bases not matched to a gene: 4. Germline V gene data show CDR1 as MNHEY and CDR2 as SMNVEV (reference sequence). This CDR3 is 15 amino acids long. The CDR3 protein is CASSFSGRASNEQFF. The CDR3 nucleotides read TGTGCCAGCAGTTTTAGCGGGAGGGCTTCCAATGAGCAGTTCTTC.

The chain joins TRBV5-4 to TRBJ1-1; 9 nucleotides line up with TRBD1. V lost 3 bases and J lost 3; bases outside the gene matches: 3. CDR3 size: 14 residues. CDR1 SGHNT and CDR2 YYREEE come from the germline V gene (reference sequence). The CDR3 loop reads CASSYGQGYTEAFF. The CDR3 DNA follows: TGTGCCAGCAGCTACGGACAGGGGTACACTGAAGCTTTCTTT.

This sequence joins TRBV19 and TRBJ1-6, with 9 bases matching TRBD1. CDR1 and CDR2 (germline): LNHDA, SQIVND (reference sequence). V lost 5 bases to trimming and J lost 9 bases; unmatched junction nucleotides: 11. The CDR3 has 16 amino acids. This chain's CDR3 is CASSARGQGDGSPLHF. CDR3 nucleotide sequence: TGTGCCAGTAGTGCCCGGGGACAGGGCGACGGTTCACCCCTCCACTTT.

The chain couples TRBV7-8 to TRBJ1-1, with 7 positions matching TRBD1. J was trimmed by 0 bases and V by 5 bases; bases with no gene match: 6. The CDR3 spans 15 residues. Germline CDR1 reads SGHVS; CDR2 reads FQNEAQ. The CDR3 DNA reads TGTGCCAGCAGCCCACTGACAGGGATGAACACTGAAGCTTTCTTT. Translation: CASSPLTGMNTEAFF.

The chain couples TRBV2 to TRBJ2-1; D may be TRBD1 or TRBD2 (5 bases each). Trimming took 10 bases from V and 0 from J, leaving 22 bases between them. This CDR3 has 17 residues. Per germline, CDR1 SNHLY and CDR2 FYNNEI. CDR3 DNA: TGTGCCACCAGGGTTACAGCGGCGGGCCACTCCTACAATGAGCAGTTCTTC. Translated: CATRVTAAGHSYNEQFF.